A selection of T cell receptor beta chains follows, all from one sample in a study of cytomegalovirus exposure and HLA in healthy donors. TCRdb's copy holds only in-frame clones and misses some; the assay was immunoSEQ multiplex PCR. The sample data list about 130,000 clones. Material: PBMCs. These receptors all stem from a woman in her fifties or sixties in good health and CMV-seronegative. Both conserved end residues are part of each CDR3. The D gene is left open where the match is weak.

length	D	V	J	DNA	CDR3
15	TRBD1	TRBV4-1	TRBJ2-7	TGCGCCAGCAGCCAAGAGGGACAGAGGGCCTACGAGCAGTACTTC	CASSQEGQRAYEQYF
15	NA	TRBV4-1	TRBJ2-7	TGCGCCAGCAGCCTTTCTTCGACTGCGCGCTACGAGCAGTACTTC	CASSLSSTARYEQYF
17	NA	TRBV6-1	TRBJ1-2	TGTGCCAGCAGTGCCAATTTCCCGGGAGTTCCTAACTATGGCTACACCTTC	CASSANFPGVPNYGYTF
15	TRBD1	TRBV28	TRBJ1-4	TGTGCCAGCAGTTCCCTGACAGGGGGCGTTGAAAAACTGTTTTTT	CASSSLTGGVEKLFF
19	NA	TRBV21-1	TRBJ2-1	TGTGCCAGCAGCAAATCCGTGAGGGGACAGCCTACCTCCTACAATGAGCAGTTCTTC	CASSKSVRGQPTSYNEQFF
16	TRBD1	TRBV5-4	TRBJ2-1	TGTGCCAGCAGCTTGGGGACAGGGGCCCCCTACAATGAGCAGTTCTTC	CASSLGTGAPYNEQFF
14	NA	TRBV5-4	TRBJ1-1	TGTGCCAGCAGCGAGGGACTGGGCGACACTGAAGCTTTCTTT	CASSEGLGDTEAFF
13	TRBD1	TRBV15	TRBJ2-7	TGTGCCACCAGCGTTGACAGGGTCTACGAGCAGTACTTC	CATSVDRVYEQYF
12	NA	TRBV6-1	TRBJ1-2	TGTGCCAGCGCAGGGCCCGGCTATGGCTACACCTTC	CASAGPGYGYTF
19	NA	TRBV19	TRBJ1-6	TGTGCCAGTAGTATAGTGTCTACAGTCCAGAGCTCCTATAATTCACCCCTCCACTTT	CASSIVSTVQSSYNSPLHF
13	NA	TRBV29-1	TRBJ1-5	TGCAGCTATGGGTATGGGGGGGATCAGCCCCAGCATTTT	CSYGYGGDQPQHF
13	NA	TRBV27	TRBJ1-2	TGTGCCAGCAGTTTAGAGGGTTCCTATGGCTACACCTTC	CASSLEGSYGYTF
17	TRBD1	TRBV5-1	TRBJ2-7	TGCGCCAGCAGCTTGGTCCTAACCGGGACAGGGGGCACCGAGCAGTACTTC	CASSLVLTGTGGTEQYF
14	TRBD1	TRBV27	TRBJ2-7	TGTGCCAGCAGTTTATCCCAGGGGGCGGTCGAGCAGTACTTC	CASSLSQGAVEQYF
14	TRBD1	TRBV6-5	TRBJ1-6	TGTGCCAGCAACTCGGGACAGGGGTGGGGACCCCTCCACTTT	CASNSGQGWGPLHF
16	TRBD1	TRBV5-1	TRBJ1-1	TGCGCCAGCAGAGAGGGGCCGGGACAGAGGATAACTGAAGCTTTCTTT	CASREGPGQRITEAFF
15	TRBD1	TRBV7-3	TRBJ1-1	TGTGCCAGCAGCCCGTCGGGACAGATGAACACTGAAGCTTTCTTT	CASSPSGQMNTEAFF
14	TRBD1	TRBV6-5	TRBJ1-5	TGTGCCAGCAGTTCACAGGGGGCTAGTCAGCCCCAGCATTTT	CASSSQGASQPQHF
13	TRBD1	TRBV7-8	TRBJ2-7	TGTGCCAGCAGCTTAACAGGGGCCTACGAGCAGTACTTC	CASSLTGAYEQYF
14	NA	TRBV23-1	TRBJ1-1	TGCGCCAGCAGTCAGCCTCGGTGGTGCACTGAAGCTTTCTTT	CASSQPRWCTEAFF
17	NA	TRBV5-5	TRBJ1-2	TGTGCCAGCAGCTTTAGTCCCGGTGCAGGGCCTTCCTATGGCTACACCTTC	CASSFSPGAGPSYGYTF
16	TRBD2	TRBV5-8	TRBJ2-1	TGTGCCAGCAGCCACCAGCAGCGGGGGGGCTACAATGAGCAGTTCTTC	CASSHQQRGGYNEQFF
13	NA	TRBV28	TRBJ1-1	TGTGCCAGCAGTCCGGGGGAGCTGGTTGAAGCTTTCTTT	CASSPGELVEAFF
16	NA	TRBV6-6	TRBJ1-1	TGTGCCAGCAGTTACTCTCGAGGGAACCAGAACACTGAAGCTTTCTTT	CASSYSRGNQNTEAFF
15	TRBD1	TRBV9	TRBJ1-2	TGTGCCAGCAGCAGCCAGGGACAGGGAGTCCATGGCTACACCTTC	CASSSQGQGVHGYTF
17	TRBD1	TRBV4-1	TRBJ2-5	TGCGCCAGCAGCCGCGGACAGGGGGCGGCTATTGGCGAGACCCAGTACTTC	CASSRGQGAAIGETQYF
13	NA	TRBV12-5	TRBJ1-1	TGTGCTAGTTCGCTATTCTCGAACACTGAAGCTTTCTTT	CASSLFSNTEAFF
14	TRBD1	TRBV6-5	TRBJ1-6	TGTGCCAGCGGAATGGACAGGGATAATTCACCCCTCCACTTT	CASGMDRDNSPLHF
14	TRBD1	TRBV18	TRBJ2-5	TGTGCCAGCTCAGAGTGGCAGGGGGTTGAGACCCAGTACTTC	CASSEWQGVETQYF
15	NA	TRBV7-9	TRBJ1-3	TGTGCCAGCACCCAAGGGGAGGCGCACGGAAACACCATATATTTT	CASTQGEAHGNTIYF
13	NA	TRBV5-5	TRBJ2-7	TGTGCCAGCGGGGGCCAGAGCTCCTACGAGCAGTACTTC	CASGGQSSYEQYF
13	TRBD1	TRBV29-1	TRBJ1-2	TGCAGCGTGCCCACAGGTTCAGGGGGCGGCTACACCTTC	CSVPTGSGGGYTF
14	TRBD2	TRBV28	TRBJ2-7	TGTGCCAGCAGTTCCGCTAGCGGGATCTACGAGCAGTACTTC	CASSSASGIYEQYF
15	TRBD2	TRBV28	TRBJ2-2	TGTGCCAGCAGGGTAGCGGGAGGCCTAACCGGGGAGCTGTTTTTT	CASRVAGGLTGELFF
19	NA	TRBV7-9	TRBJ1-3	TGTGCCAGCAGCTTAGTAGAGGGGACACCTATCCTCTCTGGAAACACCATATATTTT	CASSLVEGTPILSGNTIYF
16	NA	TRBV27	TRBJ1-1	TGTGCCAGCAGTTTATCGGAGGAGGGTTTTAGGACTGAAGCTTTCTTT	CASSLSEEGFRTEAFF
11	NA	TRBV5-4	TRBJ2-3	TGTGCCAGCAGGCGGTCAGATACGCAGTATTTT	CASRRSDTQYF
15	TRBD1	TRBV6-1	TRBJ1-5	TGTGCCAGCAGATCTCCGGACAGGGGCGGTCAGCCCCAGCATTTT	CASRSPDRGGQPQHF
15	TRBD1	TRBV7-3	TRBJ2-1	TGTGCCAGCAGCCCAGGGACAGGGGGTGTAGCTGAGCAGTTCTTC	CASSPGTGGVAEQFF
15	NA	TRBV4-2	TRBJ1-1	TGTGCCAGCAGCCAAGTGAGTGCAGGGAACACTGAAGCTTTCTTT	CASSQVSAGNTEAFF
14	TRBD2	TRBV27	TRBJ2-3	TGTGCCAGCAAGATAGCGGGACACACAGATACGCAGTATTTT	CASKIAGHTDTQYF
14	TRBD1	TRBV5-6	TRBJ1-4	TGTGCCAGCAGCTTTGGGACAGGAATTGAAAAACTGTTTTTT	CASSFGTGIEKLFF
14	NA	TRBV10-1	TRBJ2-7	TGCGCCAGCAGTGAGTCGCGGCAGACCTACGAGCAGTACTTC	CASSESRQTYEQYF
15	TRBD1	TRBV11-2	TRBJ1-6	TGTGCCAGCAGCTTCGGGACAGGGGATAGTTCACCCCTCCACTTT	CASSFGTGDSSPLHF
14	TRBD1	TRBV28	TRBJ2-7	TGTGCCAGCAGTTCGACGGACAGGGTCCACGAGCAGTACTTC	CASSSTDRVHEQYF
16	TRBD1	TRBV5-1	TRBJ1-1	TGCGCCAGCAGCTTGGGACCGGGGACAGGGGAGACTGAAGCTTTCTTT	CASSLGPGTGETEAFF
17	TRBD1	TRBV5-1	TRBJ2-7	TGCGCCAGCAGCCCGGGCCAGACAGGGAATTATCCCTACGAGCAGTACTTC	CASSPGQTGNYPYEQYF
17	TRBD1	TRBV19	TRBJ1-3	TGTGCCAGTAGGAGGTCGGGACAGGCCAACTCTGGAAACACCATATATTTT	CASRRSGQANSGNTIYF
15	TRBD2	TRBV10-3	TRBJ2-1	TGTGCCACATCGGACCGGGGGGGGTCCTACAATGAGCAGTTCTTC	CATSDRGGSYNEQFF
12	TRBD1	TRBV29-1	TRBJ1-2	TGCAGCGTTGGGACAGGAAACTATGGCTACACCTTC	CSVGTGNYGYTF
16	NA	TRBV30	TRBJ1-1	TGTGCCTGGAGACCCCTTTCGACAGCTATGAACACTGAAGCTTTCTTT	CAWRPLSTAMNTEAFF
16	TRBD1	TRBV5-1	TRBJ2-7	TGCGCCAGCAGTCTAGAGGGGGCAGGGCGCGCCTACGAGCAGTACTTC	CASSLEGAGRAYEQYF
13	NA	TRBV5-4	TRBJ2-7	TGTGCCAGCAGCTTGGAGGACGGGAACGAGCAGTACTTC	CASSLEDGNEQYF
13	TRBD1	TRBV2	TRBJ2-7	TGTGCCAGCAAAAGGACAGGCTCCTACGAGCAGTACTTC	CASKRTGSYEQYF
15	NA	TRBV6-1	TRBJ1-2	TGTGCCAGCAGTGGTAGTAGTCTCCATAACTATGGCTACACCTTC	CASSGSSLHNYGYTF